The T cell receptor beta chain described here comes from a study of identical twins. Study results and limitations: For monozygotic twins, models underestimated out-of-frame TCR alpha sharing. Beta clonotypes that were abundant in cord blood contained fewer insertions, a pattern absent from memory repertoires.

Each CDR3 protein gets one entry after TCRdb re-called the 5' RACE reads with MiXCR. The sample carries 1.5 million to 2 million distinct CDR3 sequences, around a third recorded once. Germline CDR1 and CDR2: SGHAT and FQNNGV. V lost 5 bases and J lost 1, with 15 bases in between. The CDR3 is made up of 16 amino acids. Note on this clonotype: What it binds is unknown.

The sequencing sample was made of cord blood. This clonotype originated in a newborn girl in good health. The rearrangement uses TRBV11-2 and TRBJ2-1; a weak D match, TRBD2 (5 bases). The CDR3 here is CASSHLGERSYNEQFF. In DNA, the CDR3 is TGTGCCAGCAGCCATCTCGGGGAAAGGTCCTACAATGAGCAGTTCTTC.